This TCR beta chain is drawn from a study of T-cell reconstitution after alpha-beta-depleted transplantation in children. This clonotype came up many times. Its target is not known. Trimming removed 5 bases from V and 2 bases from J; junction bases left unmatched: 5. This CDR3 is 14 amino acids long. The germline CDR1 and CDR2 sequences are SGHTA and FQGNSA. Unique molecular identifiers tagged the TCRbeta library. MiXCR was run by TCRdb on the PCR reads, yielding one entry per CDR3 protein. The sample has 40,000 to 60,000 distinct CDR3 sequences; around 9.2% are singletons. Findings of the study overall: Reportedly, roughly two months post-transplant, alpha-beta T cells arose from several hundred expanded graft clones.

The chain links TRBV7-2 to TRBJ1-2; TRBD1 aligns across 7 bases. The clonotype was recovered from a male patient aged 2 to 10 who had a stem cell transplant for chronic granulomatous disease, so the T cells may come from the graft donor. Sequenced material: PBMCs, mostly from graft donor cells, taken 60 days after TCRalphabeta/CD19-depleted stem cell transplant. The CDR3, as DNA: TGTGCCAGCAGCCCCCAGACAGGGAACTATGGCTACACCTTC. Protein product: CASSPQTGNYGYTF.